The T cell receptor (beta chain) described here comes from a study of blood T cell repertoires in COVID-19. Study summary: Material from acute and convalescent COVID-19 was sourced from the United States, Italy and Spain.

The repertoire was sequenced with immunoSEQ multiplex PCR; TCRdb's copy has only in-frame clones and lacks some. The sample records 100,000 to 150,000 clones, approximately 82% being singletons. CDR1 is SGHRS and CDR2 is YFSETQ in the germline V gene. The CDR3 runs 14 residues. Trimming took off 4 bases at V and 4 bases at J, with 11 bases between the two ends. This sequence was found in a man between 40 and 49 years old with active or convalescent COVID-19. V is TRBV5-1 and J is TRBJ2-2, with D possibly TRBD2 on 6 matching bases. The sample comprised peripheral blood. CDR3: CASSVGGTTGELFF. The CDR3 nucleotides read TGCGCCAGCAGCGTTGGGGGGACCACCGGGGAGCTGTTTTTT.